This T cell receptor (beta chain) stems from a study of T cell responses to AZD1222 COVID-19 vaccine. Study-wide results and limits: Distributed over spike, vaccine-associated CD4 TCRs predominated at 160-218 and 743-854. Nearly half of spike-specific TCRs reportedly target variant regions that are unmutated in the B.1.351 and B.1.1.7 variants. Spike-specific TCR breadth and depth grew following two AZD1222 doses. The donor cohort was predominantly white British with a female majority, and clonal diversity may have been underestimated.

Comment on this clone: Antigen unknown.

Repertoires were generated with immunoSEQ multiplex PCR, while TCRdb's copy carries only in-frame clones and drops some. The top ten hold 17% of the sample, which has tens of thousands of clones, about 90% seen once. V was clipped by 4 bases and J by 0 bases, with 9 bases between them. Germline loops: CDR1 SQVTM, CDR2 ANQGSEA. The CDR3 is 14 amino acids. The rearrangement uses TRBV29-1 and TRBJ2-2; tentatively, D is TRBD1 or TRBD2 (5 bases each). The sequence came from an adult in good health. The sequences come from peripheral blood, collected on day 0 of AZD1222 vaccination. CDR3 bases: TGCAGCGTTGTCGGGACCACGAACACCGGGGAGCTGTTTTTT. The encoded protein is CSVVGTTNTGELFF.